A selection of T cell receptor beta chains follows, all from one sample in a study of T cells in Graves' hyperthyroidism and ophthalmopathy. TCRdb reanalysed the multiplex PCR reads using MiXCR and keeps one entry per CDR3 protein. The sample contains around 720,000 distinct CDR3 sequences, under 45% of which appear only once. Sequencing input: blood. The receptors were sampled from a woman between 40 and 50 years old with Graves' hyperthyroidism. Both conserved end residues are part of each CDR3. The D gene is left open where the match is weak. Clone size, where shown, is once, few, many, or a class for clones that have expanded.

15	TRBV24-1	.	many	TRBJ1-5	TGTGCCACCAGTGACCAGACGAGGAGCAATCAGCCCCAGCATTTT	CATSDQTRSNQPQHF
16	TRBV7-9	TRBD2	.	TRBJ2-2	TGTGCCAGCACCACAACTAGCGGGAGGGCCATCGGGGAGCTGTTTTTT	CASTTTSGRAIGELFF
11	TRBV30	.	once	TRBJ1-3	TGTGCCCATGGTGGAGGAAACACCATATATTTT	CAHGGGNTIYF
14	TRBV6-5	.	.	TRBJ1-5	TGTGCCAGCAGTTACAAGGGGGTAGCTCAGCCCCAGCATTTT	CASSYKGVAQPQHF
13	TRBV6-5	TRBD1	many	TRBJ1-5	TGTGCCTCCCGACAGGGGGCCAATCAGCCCCAGCATTTT	CASRQGANQPQHF
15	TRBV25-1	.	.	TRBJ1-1	TGTGCCAGCATCAGGAGAACCTACCGAAACACTGAAGCTTTCTTT	CASIRRTYRNTEAFF
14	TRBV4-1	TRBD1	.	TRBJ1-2	TGCGCCAGCAGCCACCCGACAGGGGGCAATGGCTACACCTTC	CASSHPTGGNGYTF
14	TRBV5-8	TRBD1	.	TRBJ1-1	TGTGCCAGCAGCTTGGGGACAGGGAAGACTGAAGCTTTCTTT	CASSLGTGKTEAFF
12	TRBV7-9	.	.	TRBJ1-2	TGTGCCAGCAGCTCACAAGCCCTTGGCTACACCTTC	CASSSQALGYTF
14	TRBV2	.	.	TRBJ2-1	TGTGCCAGCACCTCCCTGATGGGGGGCAGTGAGCAGTTCTTC	CASTSLMGGSEQFF
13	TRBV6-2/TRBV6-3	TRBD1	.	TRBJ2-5	TGTGCCAGCAGGGCGACAGGGCAAGAGACCCAGTACTTC	CASRATGQETQYF
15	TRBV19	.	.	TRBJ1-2	TGTGCCAGTAGCCCTATACAGGGACCTAACTATGGCTACACCTTC	CASSPIQGPNYGYTF
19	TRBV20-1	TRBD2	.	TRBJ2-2	TGCAGTGCTAGAGGCTGGACTAGCGGGGGGTCGTCGGGGGGCGGGGAGCTGTTTTTT	CSARGWTSGGSSGGGELFF
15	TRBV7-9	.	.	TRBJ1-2	TGTGCCAGCAGCCAAACAGTGGAGGGTGTAAGGGGCTACACCTTC	CASSQTVEGVRGYTF
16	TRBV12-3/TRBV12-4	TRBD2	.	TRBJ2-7	TGTGCCAGCAGTTTAACGGTCTCTAGCGGGAGTTACGAGCAGTACTTC	CASSLTVSSGSYEQYF
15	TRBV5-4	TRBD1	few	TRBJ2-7	TGTGCCAGCAGCATGGGGGACAGGGGGTCTTCGAGGCAGTACTTC	CASSMGDRGSSRQYF
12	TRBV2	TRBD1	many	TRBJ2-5	TGTGCCAGCAGAGGGACAGGAAGGGCCCAGTACTTC	CASRGTGRAQYF
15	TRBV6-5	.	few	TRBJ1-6	TGTGCCAGCAGTTTATTAATGCCGGGCGAGTCACCCCTCCACTTT	CASSLLMPGESPLHF
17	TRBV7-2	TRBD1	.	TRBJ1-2	TGTGCCAGCAGCCCCTACCGGGACAGGGGGCGTAGCTATGGCTACACCTTC	CASSPYRDRGRSYGYTF
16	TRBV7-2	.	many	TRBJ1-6	TGTGCCAGCAGCTTAGCGTTCGGGGGCCGAAATTCACCCCTCCACTTT	CASSLAFGGRNSPLHF
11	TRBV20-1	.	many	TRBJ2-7	TGCAGTGCAGAGCGCTCCTACGAGCAGTACTTC	CSAERSYEQYF
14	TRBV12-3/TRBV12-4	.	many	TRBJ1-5	TGTGCCAGCAGTCCGACCCAGCCCAATCAGCCCCAGCATTTT	CASSPTQPNQPQHF
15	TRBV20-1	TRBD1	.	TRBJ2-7	TGCAGTGCTGGCCCCGGGACAGGTCCTTCCTACGAGCAGTACTTC	CSAGPGTGPSYEQYF
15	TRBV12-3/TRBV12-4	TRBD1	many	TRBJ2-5	TGTGCCAGCACCCCAAGAGGGGGCGAGCCTAAGACCCAGTACTTC	CASTPRGGEPKTQYF
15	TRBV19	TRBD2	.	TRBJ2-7	TGTGCCAGTTCCGTACTAGCGGGAGGGGCCTACGAGCAGTACTTC	CASSVLAGGAYEQYF
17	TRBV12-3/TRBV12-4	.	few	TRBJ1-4	TGTGCCAGCAGTTACTCGGGGCCCGATGCAACTAATGAAAAACTGTTTTTT	CASSYSGPDATNEKLFF
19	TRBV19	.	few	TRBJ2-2	TGTGCCAGTAGTATTCTATGGAGAGGCGGGGCGGTGAACACCGGGGAGCTGTTTTTT	CASSILWRGGAVNTGELFF
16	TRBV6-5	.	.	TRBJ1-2	TGTGCCAGCAGTTTGAGTCTAATGAGTGGGATCTATGGCTACACCTTC	CASSLSLMSGIYGYTF
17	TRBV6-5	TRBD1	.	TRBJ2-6	TGTGCCAGCAGTCCGGGACAGGGGTTGCCTGGGGCCAACGTCCTGACTTTC	CASSPGQGLPGANVLTF
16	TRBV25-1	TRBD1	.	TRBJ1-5	TGTGCCAGCAGTCTTATCCCGGGACAGGTTTTTCAGCCCCAGCATTTT	CASSLIPGQVFQPQHF
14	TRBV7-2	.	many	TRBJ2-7	TGTGCCAGCAGCCGTTCGAGCCGGGACTACGAGCAGTACTTC	CASSRSSRDYEQYF
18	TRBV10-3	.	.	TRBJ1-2	TGTGCCAGCAGTCCCCCGGCGGGCAGTCTCGGGCTTAACTATGGCTACACCTTC	CASSPPAGSLGLNYGYTF
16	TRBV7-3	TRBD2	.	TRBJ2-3	TGTGCCAGCAGCTTTGGGGGAGGGAAGGCGCCAGATACGCAGTATTTT	CASSFGGGKAPDTQYF
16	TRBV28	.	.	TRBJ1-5	TGTGCCAGCAGTTTTAACAGACTCCATAGCAATCAGCCCCAGCATTTT	CASSFNRLHSNQPQHF
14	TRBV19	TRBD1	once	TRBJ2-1	TGTGCCAGTAGGCGGACAGGGGACTACAATGAGCAGTTCTTC	CASRRTGDYNEQFF
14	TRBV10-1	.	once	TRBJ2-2	TGCGCCAGCAGTGAAGGGCGGGCTCCTTTAGAGCTGTTTTTT	CASSEGRAPLELFF